Each of the 23 T cell receptor beta chains below was sequenced from the same sample in a study of blood T cells in healthy people across ages. Together with a sample-barcoded 5' primer, a J-beta primer mix was included in a second PCR lasting 7 to 11 cycles. Via MiXCR, TCRdb re-called the 5' RACE reads, giving one row per CDR3 protein. The table lists some 750,000 distinct CDR3 sequences, about 20% of them singletons. The sample taken for sequencing was blood. The receptors here all came from a man between 65 and 85 years old in good health.

This clonotype appeared a few times. The rearrangement joins TRBV5-1 to TRBJ1-4; D unclear. CDR1 and CDR2 from the germline V gene are SGHRS and YFSETQ. The CDR3 sequence is 15 residues long. V lost 0 bases, J lost 7 bases, and 13 bases lay in between. The CDR3 protein is CASSLEGSLSEKLFF. The CDR3 DNA reads as TGCGCCAGCAGCTTGGAGGGCAGTCTCAGTGAAAAACTGTTTTTT.

This clonotype showed up just a few times. The chain couples TRBV10-3 to TRBJ2-1; TRBD2 agrees at 9 bases. Germline V CDR1 and CDR2: ENHRY, SYGVKD. The CDR3 consists of 15 residues. The V gene end was trimmed by 6 bases and the J gene end by 8 bases; junction bases not matched to a gene: 11. The chain's CDR3 is CAISYSSGITHEQFF. CDR3 nucleotide sequence: TGTGCCATCAGCTATTCTAGCGGGATAACTCATGAGCAGTTCTTC.

In its sample, this clonotype was seen a few times. This may stem from a read error, because a much larger clone lies one nucleotide away. V gene TRBV7-2 combines with J gene TRBJ1-2; D unclear. Trimming shortened V by 1 base and J by 2 bases, and 5 bases separated the two germline ends. Germline loops: CDR1 SGHTA, CDR2 FQGNSA. The CDR3 contains 13 residues. The CDR3 reads CASSLDWNYGYTF. The CDR3 DNA follows: TGTGCCAGCAGCTTAGACTGGAACTATGGCTACACCTTC.

This clonotype was counted only a few times. V usage is TRBV12-5 and J usage is TRBJ1-2; TRBD1 is a possible D gene (6 bases). From germline, CDR1 is LGHNT and CDR2 FRNRAP. The V gene lost 6 bases and the J gene lost 2 bases, with 16 bases spanning the gap. The CDR3 has 15 residues. The CDR3, as DNA: TGTGCTAGTGGGGGGAGTCAGGGGAGAAACTATGGCTACACCTTC. Protein sequence: CASGGSQGRNYGYTF.

This clonotype has more than one count but fewer than ten. The chain links TRBV20-1 to TRBJ2-5, with 7 bases matching TRBD2. With 0 bases clipped from V and 0 bases from J, the junction kept 10 bases outside the gene matches. This CDR3 comprises 17 residues. Germline V lookup: CDR1 DFQATT, CDR2 SNEGSKA (reference sequence). For the CDR3, the DNA is TGCAGTGCTAGAGATCGGGAGGTGGGGGGACACCAAGAGACCCAGTACTTC. Its protein is CSARDREVGGHQETQYF.

This clonotype was recorded at least ten times. As DNA, the CDR3 is TGCAGTGCTAGAGTTCTGGGGGGGAATGAAAAACTGTTTTTT. As protein: CSARVLGGNEKLFF. The chain uses TRBV20-1 and TRBJ1-4; D perhaps matches TRBD1 (5 bases). Trimming removed 1 base from V and 5 bases from J, with 11 bases in between. Germline V gene sequence: CDR1 DFQATT, CDR2 SNEGSKA (reference sequence). This CDR3 comprises 14 residues.

This clonotype was recorded a few times. The chain carries TRBV6-6 and TRBJ1-4; D gene uncertain. CDR1 and CDR2 from the germline V gene are MNHNY and SVGAGI (reference sequence). The V end lost 8 bases, the J end lost 8 bases, and 12 bases lay between the germline ends. CDR3 length: 12 amino acids. CDR3 sequence: CASRHLEEKLFF. CDR3 sequence (DNA): TGTGCCAGCCGACACCTTGAGGAAAAACTGTTTTTT.

This clonotype was seen a few times. This rearrangement joins TRBV5-1 to TRBJ2-1; D call uncertain. The germline CDR1 and CDR2 sequences are SGHRS and YFSETQ. With 4 bases removed from V and 6 bases from J, the gap between germline ends came to 11 bases. The CDR3 sequence is 13 residues long. CDR3 nucleotide sequence: TGCGCCAGCAGCACCCCCGTCCTCAATGAGCAGTTCTTC. Protein: CASSTPVLNEQFF.

This clonotype was counted only a few times. This chain links TRBV9 with TRBJ2-7, with TRBD1 identical over 7 bases. CDR3 length: 14 amino acids. J gave up 1 base and V 4 bases, and 5 bases lay outside the gene matches. Per the germline V gene, CDR1 is SGDLS and CDR2 is YYNGEE. The CDR3 DNA is TGTGCCAGCAGCATCGGGACAGAATCCTACGAGCAGTACTTC. It is translated as CASSIGTESYEQYF. The entire variable domain, with the rest obtained from reference TRBV9 and TRBJ2-7, is as follows: DSGVTQTPKHLITATGQRVTLRCSPRSGDLSVYWYQQSLDQGLQFLIQYYNGEERAKGNILERFSAQQFPDLHSELNLSSLELGDSALYFCASSIGTESYEQYFGPGTRLTVT.

V gene TRBV28 combines with J gene TRBJ2-7; the D gene is possibly TRBD1 (6 bases). Trimming took off 7 bases at V and 3 bases at J, with 10 bases between the two ends. This CDR3 spans 12 amino acids. Germline V lookup: CDR1 MDHEN, CDR2 SYDVKM. As DNA, the CDR3 is TGTGCCAGCAAGACAGGAGGCTACGAGCAGTACTTC. Residues: CASKTGGYEQYF.

This clonotype was observed a handful of times. The CDR3 protein is CSVLIPGQQFSGTQYF. As DNA, the CDR3 is TGCAGCGTCCTGATACCGGGACAGCAATTTTCGGGTACGCAGTATTTT. The chain uses TRBV29-1 and TRBJ2-3, with 7 bases that match TRBD1. The germline V gene has CDR1 SQVTM and CDR2 ANQGSEA. With V trimmed by 6 bases and J by 8 bases, 20 bases remained unmatched. The CDR3 extends over 16 amino acids.

This clonotype was seen more than once but under ten times. V usage is TRBV14 and J usage is TRBJ2-7; D remains ambiguous. The J call may be mistaken, given a closer DNA end match to TRBJ2-5. This CDR3 spans 15 amino acids. Germline V gene lookup returns CDR1 SGHDN and CDR2 FVKESK. In DNA, the CDR3 is TGTGCCAGCAGCCAAGATTTGGACCTACAAGAGACCCAGTACTTC. Translated, it gives CASSQDLDLQETQYF.

Comments on this clonotype: A clone one base away is much larger, so this may be a read error. The chain links TRBV28 to TRBJ2-5, with D possibly being TRBD1 (6 bases). With the DNA end fitting TRBJ2-7 better, the J assignment may be wrong. The CDR3 has 12 amino acids. CDR1 and CDR2 (germline): MDHEN, SYDVKM. The CDR3 protein is CASSSGVREQYF. DNA of the CDR3: TGTGCCAGCAGTTCAGGGGTCCGCGAGCAGTACTTC.

This chain connects TRBV3-1 to TRBJ1-2; 7 bases are shared with TRBD1. The CDR3 is 14 amino acids. Per the germline V gene, CDR1 is LGHDT and CDR2 is YNNKEL (reference sequence). V shed 2 bases and J 6 bases; nucleotides not matched to a gene: 6. As DNA, the CDR3 is TGTGCCAGCAGCCAAAGGGGGCTTTTTGATGGCTACACCTTC. This gives the protein CASSQRGLFDGYTF.

The V gene is TRBV27, the J gene TRBJ2-1, with D perhaps matching TRBD2 (6 bases). CDR3 length: 16 amino acids. V shed 4 bases and J shed 0 bases, with 13 bases lying between them. Looked up from germline, CDR1 is MNHEY and CDR2 is SMNVEV (reference sequence). The CDR3 is CASSSPSGRSYNEQFF. The CDR3 DNA reads TGTGCCAGCAGTTCCCCCAGCGGGCGCTCCTACAATGAGCAGTTCTTC.

This clonotype was seen a handful of times. The rearrangement joins TRBV5-1 to TRBJ1-4; 7 bases align to TRBD1. The junction had 11 bases not matched to a gene; V was cut back by 4 bases and J by 5 bases. The CDR3 runs 16 residues. Germline CDR1 and CDR2: SGHRS and YFSETQ. The CDR3 reads CASSRQLTGPNEKLFF. The CDR3 coding sequence is TGCGCCAGCAGCCGCCAGTTGACAGGGCCAAATGAAAAACTGTTTTTT.

In its sample, this clonotype ranks as medium-sized. CDR3 sequence: CAISDGYYEQYF. DNA of the CDR3: TGTGCCATCAGTGACGGGTACTACGAGCAGTACTTC. The rearrangement uses TRBV10-3 and TRBJ2-7, with D hard to call. V dropped 3 bases and J dropped 3 bases, with 6 bases sitting between them. From germline, CDR1 is ENHRY and CDR2 SYGVKD. The CDR3 is made up of 12 amino acids.

This clonotype was observed a few times. The chain links TRBV5-1 to TRBJ1-1; D is unclear. V shed 0 bases and J shed 6 bases, with 9 bases lying between them. Germline V CDR1 and CDR2: SGHRS, YFSETQ. CDR3 length equals 13 residues. In DNA, the CDR3 is TGCGCCAGCAGCTTGGAACGGGGAGCTGAAGCTTTCTTT. Amino acids: CASSLERGAEAFF.

The chain has TRBV3-1 and TRBJ2-7; D is ambiguous. The CDR3 spans 13 residues. Trimming took off 0 bases at V and 3 bases at J, with 6 bases between the two ends. Germline CDR1 reads LGHDT; CDR2 reads YNNKEL (reference sequence). CDR3 loop: CASSQDQSYEQYF. DNA of the CDR3: TGTGCCAGCAGCCAAGATCAAAGCTACGAGCAGTACTTC.

In this sample, this clonotype turned up a few times. This chain links TRBV5-1 with TRBJ1-1; 11 bases fit TRBD1. Germline V gives CDR1 SGHRS, CDR2 YFSETQ. V dropped 5 bases and J dropped 6; count of bases not matched to a gene: 6. This CDR3 contains 14 residues. The chain's CDR3 is CASRTDRGLAEAFF. The CDR3 DNA reads TGCGCCAGCAGAACGGACAGGGGGCTAGCTGAAGCTTTCTTT.

This clonotype turned up a few times. J is TRBJ1-1 and V is TRBV7-9; D possibly corresponds to TRBD1 (5 bases). Per germline, CDR1 SEHNR and CDR2 FQNEAQ (reference sequence). CDR3 size: 14 residues. V shed 5 bases and J shed 4 bases, with 14 bases lying between them. CDR3 coding DNA: TGTGCCAGCAGCCGAGGGGTGTTCGGCACTGAAGCTTTCTTT. The encoded protein is CASSRGVFGTEAFF.

The chain recombines TRBV19 with TRBJ2-3, with D tentatively TRBD1 (5 bases). V was shortened by 3 bases and J by 4 bases, with 8 bases between the two germline ends. CDR3 length equals 13 residues. Germline loops: CDR1 LNHDA, CDR2 SQIVND (reference sequence). CDR3 DNA: TGTGCCAGTAGTATGGTCAGGGCAGATACGCAGTATTTT. It translates to CASSMVRADTQYF.

The chain combines TRBV12-3 or TRBV12-4 with TRBJ1-4; maybe TRBD1 (6 bases). Trimming took off 5 bases at V and 0 bases at J, with 13 bases between the two ends. The length of the CDR3 is 16 residues. DNA of the CDR3: TGTGCCAGCAGTCCTAGCCGGACAGCAACTAATGAAAAACTGTTTTTT. Translating gives CASSPSRTATNEKLFF.